Listed below are T cell receptor beta chains from one sample, sequenced in a study of T cells in tumors and immune-related adverse events. Assay: immunoSEQ multiplex PCR; the TCRdb copy retains only in-frame clones and omits some. Here the sample spans 9,000 to 13,000 clones, about 90% being singletons. The sequencing here drew on lymph node tissue, taken from a patient treated with anti-PD-1 therapy. The receptors come from a female donor with metastatic renal cell carcinoma. Each CDR3 is given with its conserved first and last residue.

J gene	V gene	CDR3 protein
TRBJ1-3	TRBV5-1	CASSLRGLGNTIYF
TRBJ2-1	TRBV7-7	CASSTGQANEQFF
TRBJ1-2	TRBV7-2	CASSLAFTGGDYGYTF
TRBJ1-1	TRBV19	CASSRGQGGTEAFF
TRBJ2-5	TRBV19	CASKGSQETQYF
TRBJ2-5	TRBV27	CASRRSSSGETQYF
TRBJ2-5	TRBV11-2	CASSFTDQETQYF
TRBJ2-1	TRBV7-8	CASSLGGSGRTYNEQFF
TRBJ2-7	TRBV10-3	CAMGGVTAEQYF
TRBJ2-7	TRBV2	CASNPRAGMTYEQYF
TRBJ1-4	TRBV28	CASSFGTGTGEEKLFF
TRBJ1-1	TRBV5-4	CASSPMAGNTEAFF
TRBJ1-1	TRBV7-9	CASSLAGGQRNTEAFF
TRBJ1-3	TRBV7-9	CASSLGTLRNTIYF
TRBJ2-7	TRBV2	CASSRTGGIYEQYF
TRBJ2-3	TRBV7-2	CASSFAGGVSDTQYF
TRBJ2-3	TRBV11-2	CASSLRRQGGTDTQYF
TRBJ2-7	TRBV4-1	CASSSDRTDEQYF
TRBJ1-2	TRBV30	CAWSVRRGGGYTF
TRBJ1-2	TRBV6-1	CASSEGGTYYGYTF
TRBJ2-5	TRBV7-2	CASSLQETQYF
TRBJ1-2	TRBV20-1	CSARDSGGYTF
TRBJ2-5	TRBV2	CASSEGSLGFMETQYF
TRBJ2-3	TRBV4-3	CASSHGTPRADTQYF